The T cell receptor beta chain under discussion was sequenced for a study of blood T cell repertoires in COVID-19. Study background: Specimens from acute and convalescent COVID-19 originated in the United States, Italy and Spain. From T cells, B-cell-depleted T cells, or PBMCs came the material, which was cDNA or gDNA.

In the original analysis: Amplification with reference gene primers provided the estimates of nucleated cell counts. The assay was immunoSEQ multiplex PCR, and TCRdb's table has in-frame clones only and misses some. That table supplies the V and J calls and clone size; D and trimming were determined from the DNA. The table lists more than 200,000 clones, 83% of them singletons. Germline V CDR1 and CDR2: WSHSY, SAAADI. The V gene lost 8 bases and the J gene lost 3 bases, with 10 bases spanning the gap. The CDR3 has 12 amino acids. Sequenced: peripheral blood. This sequence originates from a woman aged 45 to 65 with acute or convalescent COVID-19. The rearrangement uses TRBV10-2 and TRBJ1-1, with D perhaps matching TRBD1 (5 bases). This chain's CDR3 is CASGDSYTEAFF. The CDR3 DNA reads TGCGCCAGCGGCGACAGCTACACTGAAGCTTTCTTT.